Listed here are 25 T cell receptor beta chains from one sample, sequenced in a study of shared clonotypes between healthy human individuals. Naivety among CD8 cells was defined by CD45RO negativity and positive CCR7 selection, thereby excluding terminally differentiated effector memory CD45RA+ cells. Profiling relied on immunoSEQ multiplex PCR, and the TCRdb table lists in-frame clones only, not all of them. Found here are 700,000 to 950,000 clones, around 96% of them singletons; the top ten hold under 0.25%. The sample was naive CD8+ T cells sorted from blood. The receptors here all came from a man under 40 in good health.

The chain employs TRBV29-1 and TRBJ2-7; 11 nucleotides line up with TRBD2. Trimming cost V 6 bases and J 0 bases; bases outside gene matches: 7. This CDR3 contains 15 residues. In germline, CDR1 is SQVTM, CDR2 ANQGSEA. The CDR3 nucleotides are TGCAGCGTCACATTGGGGACTAGCGGCTCCTACGAGCAGTACTTC. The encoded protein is CSVTLGTSGSYEQYF.

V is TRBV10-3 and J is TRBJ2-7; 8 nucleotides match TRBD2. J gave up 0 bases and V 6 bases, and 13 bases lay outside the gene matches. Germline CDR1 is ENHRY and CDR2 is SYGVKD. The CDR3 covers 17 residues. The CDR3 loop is CAIRGAQGLGSSYEQYF. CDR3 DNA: TGTGCCATCAGGGGGGCCCAGGGACTAGGAAGCTCCTACGAGCAGTACTTC.

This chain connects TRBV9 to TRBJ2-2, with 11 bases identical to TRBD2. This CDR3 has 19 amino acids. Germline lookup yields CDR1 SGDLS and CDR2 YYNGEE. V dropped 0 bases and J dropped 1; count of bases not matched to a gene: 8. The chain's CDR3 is CASSVESGTSGMNTGELFF. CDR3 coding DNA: TGTGCCAGCAGCGTAGAATCCGGGACTAGCGGTATGAACACCGGGGAGCTGTTTTTT. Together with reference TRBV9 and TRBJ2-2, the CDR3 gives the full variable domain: DSGVTQTPKHLITATGQRVTLRCSPRSGDLSVYWYQQSLDQGLQFLIQYYNGEERAKGNILERFSAQQFPDLHSELNLSSLELGDSALYFCASSVESGTSGMNTGELFFGEGSRLTVL.

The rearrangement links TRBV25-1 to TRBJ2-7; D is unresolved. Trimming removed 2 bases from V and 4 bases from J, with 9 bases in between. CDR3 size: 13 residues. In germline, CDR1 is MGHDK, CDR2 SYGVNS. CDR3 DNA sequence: TGTGCCAGCAGTGAAATCAATCCTTACGAGCAGTACTTC. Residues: CASSEINPYEQYF.

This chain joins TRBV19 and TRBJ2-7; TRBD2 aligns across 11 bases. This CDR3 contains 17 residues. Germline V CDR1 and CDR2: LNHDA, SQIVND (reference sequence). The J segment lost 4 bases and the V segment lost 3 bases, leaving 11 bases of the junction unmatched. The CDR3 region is CASSMRPTSGMKYEQYF. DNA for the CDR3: TGTGCCAGTAGTATGAGACCGACTAGCGGGATGAAGTACGAGCAGTACTTC.

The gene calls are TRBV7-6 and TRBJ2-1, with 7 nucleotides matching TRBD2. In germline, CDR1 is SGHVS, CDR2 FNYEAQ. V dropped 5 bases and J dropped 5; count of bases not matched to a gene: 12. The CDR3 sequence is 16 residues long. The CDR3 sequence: CASSPRWSSGNNEQFF. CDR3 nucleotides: TGTGCCAGCAGCCCCCGTTGGTCAAGCGGGAACAATGAGCAGTTCTTC.

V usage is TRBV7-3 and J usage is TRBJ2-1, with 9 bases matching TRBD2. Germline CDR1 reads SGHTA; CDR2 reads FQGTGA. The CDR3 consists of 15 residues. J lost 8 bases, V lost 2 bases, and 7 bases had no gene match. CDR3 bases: TGTGCCAGCAGCTTAGTCCCGGGACTAGCTGATGAGCAGTTCTTC. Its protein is CASSLVPGLADEQFF.

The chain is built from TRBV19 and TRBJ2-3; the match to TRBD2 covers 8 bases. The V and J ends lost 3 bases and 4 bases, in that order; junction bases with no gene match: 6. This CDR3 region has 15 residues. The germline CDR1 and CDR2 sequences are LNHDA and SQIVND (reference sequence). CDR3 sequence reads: CASSMGGRTADTQYF. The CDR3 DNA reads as TGTGCCAGTAGTATGGGCGGGAGGACTGCAGATACGCAGTATTTT.

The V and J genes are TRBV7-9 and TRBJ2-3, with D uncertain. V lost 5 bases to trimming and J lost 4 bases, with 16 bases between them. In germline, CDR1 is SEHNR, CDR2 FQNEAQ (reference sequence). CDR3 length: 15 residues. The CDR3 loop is CASSPPRRTSDTQYF. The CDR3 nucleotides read TGTGCCAGCAGCCCTCCCCGACGGACCTCAGATACGCAGTATTTT. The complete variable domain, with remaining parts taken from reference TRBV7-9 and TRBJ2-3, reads DTGVSQNPRHKITKRGQNVTFRCDPISEHNRLYWYRQTLGQGPEFLTYFQNEAQLEKSRLLSDRFSAERPKGSFSTLEIQRTEQGDSAMYLCASSPPRRTSDTQYFGPGTRLTVL.

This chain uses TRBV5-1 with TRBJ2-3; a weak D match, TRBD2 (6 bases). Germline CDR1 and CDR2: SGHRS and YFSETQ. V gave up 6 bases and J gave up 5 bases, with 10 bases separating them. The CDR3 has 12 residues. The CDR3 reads CASMEGLDTQYF. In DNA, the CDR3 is TGCGCCAGCATGGAGGGCCTAGATACGCAGTATTTT.

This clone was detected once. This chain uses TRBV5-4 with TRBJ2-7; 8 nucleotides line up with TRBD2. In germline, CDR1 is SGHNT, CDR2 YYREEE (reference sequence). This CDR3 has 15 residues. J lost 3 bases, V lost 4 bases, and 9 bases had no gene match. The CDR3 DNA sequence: TGTGCCAGCAGCCTTCAGGGCGGGACTAGCTACGAGCAGTACTTC. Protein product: CASSLQGGTSYEQYF.

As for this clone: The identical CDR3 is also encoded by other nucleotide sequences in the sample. The CDR3 sequence is CASRGDSYEQYF. The CDR3 DNA follows: TGCGCCAGCAGAGGAGACAGCTACGAGCAGTACTTC. V usage is TRBV5-1 and J usage is TRBJ2-7, with D perhaps TRBD1 (5 bases). The CDR3 loop spans 12 amino acids. V lost 5 bases to trimming and J lost 3 bases, with 9 bases between them. CDR1 and CDR2 (germline): SGHRS, YFSETQ.

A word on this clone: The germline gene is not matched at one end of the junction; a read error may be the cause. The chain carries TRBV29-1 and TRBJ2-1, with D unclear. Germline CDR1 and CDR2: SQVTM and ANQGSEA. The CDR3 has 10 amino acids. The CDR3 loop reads CSAEGNEQFF. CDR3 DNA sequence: TGCAGCGCTGAAGGGAATGAGCAGTTCTTC.

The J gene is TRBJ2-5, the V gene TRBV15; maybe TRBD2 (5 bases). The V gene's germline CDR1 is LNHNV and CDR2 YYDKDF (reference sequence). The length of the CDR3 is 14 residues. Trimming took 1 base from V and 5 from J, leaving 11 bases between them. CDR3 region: CATSRVSEVETQYF. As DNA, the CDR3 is TGTGCCACCAGCAGAGTCTCGGAGGTGGAGACCCAGTACTTC.

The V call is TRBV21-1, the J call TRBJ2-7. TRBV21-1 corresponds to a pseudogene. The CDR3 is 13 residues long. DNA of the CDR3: TGTGCCAGCAGCCCCCGGGGGCGGTTGGGGCAGTACTTC. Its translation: CASSPRGRLGQYF.

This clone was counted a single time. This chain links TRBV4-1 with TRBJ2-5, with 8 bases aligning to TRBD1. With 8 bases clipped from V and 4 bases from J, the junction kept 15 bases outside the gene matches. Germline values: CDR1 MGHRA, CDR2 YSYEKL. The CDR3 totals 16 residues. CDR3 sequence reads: CASSPDGQGLSETQYF. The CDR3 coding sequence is TGCGCCAGCTCACCGGACGGACAGGGACTGTCAGAGACCCAGTACTTC.

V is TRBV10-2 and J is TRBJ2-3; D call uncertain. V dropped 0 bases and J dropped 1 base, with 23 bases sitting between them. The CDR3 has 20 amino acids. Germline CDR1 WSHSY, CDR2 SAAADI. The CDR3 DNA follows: TGCGCCAGCAGTGAGTCGGTAGAATTTGGCGATCTCGTTGGCACAGATACGCAGTATTTT. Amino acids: CASSESVEFGDLVGTDTQYF.

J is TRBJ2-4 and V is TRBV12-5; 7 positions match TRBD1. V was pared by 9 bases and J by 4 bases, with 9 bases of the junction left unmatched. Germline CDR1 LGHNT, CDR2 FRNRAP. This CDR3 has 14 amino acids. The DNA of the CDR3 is TGTGCTAGGGACCTCGGGACAGCAAAAAACATTCAGTACTTC. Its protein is CARDLGTAKNIQYF.

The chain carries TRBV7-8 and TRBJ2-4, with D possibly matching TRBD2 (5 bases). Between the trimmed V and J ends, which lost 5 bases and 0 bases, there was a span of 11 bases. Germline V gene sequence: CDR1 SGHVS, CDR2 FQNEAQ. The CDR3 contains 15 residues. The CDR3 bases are TGTGCCAGCAGCGAAGAGGGCTTAGCCAAAAACATTCAGTACTTC. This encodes CASSEEGLAKNIQYF.

The CDR3 coding sequence is TGTGCCAGCAGCTTGGACGAGCAGTACTTC. This gives the protein CASSLDEQYF. V gene TRBV5-6 combines with J gene TRBJ2-7; D not resolved. There are 10 residues in the CDR3. The germline V gene encodes CDR1 SGHDT and CDR2 YYEEEE. The V end lost 0 bases, the J end lost 5 bases, and 0 bases lay between the germline ends.

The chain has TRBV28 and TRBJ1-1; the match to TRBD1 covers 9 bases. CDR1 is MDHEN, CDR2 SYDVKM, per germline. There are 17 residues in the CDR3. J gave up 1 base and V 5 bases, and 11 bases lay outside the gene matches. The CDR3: CASSQFPGQGPNTEAFF. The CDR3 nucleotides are TGTGCCAGCAGTCAATTCCCGGGACAGGGCCCGAACACTGAAGCTTTCTTT.

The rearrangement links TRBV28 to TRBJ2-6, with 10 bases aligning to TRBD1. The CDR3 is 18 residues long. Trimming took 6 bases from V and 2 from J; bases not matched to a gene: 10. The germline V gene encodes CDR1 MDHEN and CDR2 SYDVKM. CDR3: CASRSGTGAQPGANVLTF. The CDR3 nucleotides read TGTGCCAGCAGGAGCGGGACAGGGGCCCAGCCTGGGGCCAACGTCCTGACTTTC.

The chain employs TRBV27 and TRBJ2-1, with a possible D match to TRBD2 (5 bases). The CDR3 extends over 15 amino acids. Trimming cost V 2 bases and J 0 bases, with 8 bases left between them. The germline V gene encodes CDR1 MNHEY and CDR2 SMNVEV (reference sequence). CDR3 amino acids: CASSLILASYNEQFF. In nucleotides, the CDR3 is TGTGCCAGCAGTTTAATCCTAGCCTCCTACAATGAGCAGTTCTTC.

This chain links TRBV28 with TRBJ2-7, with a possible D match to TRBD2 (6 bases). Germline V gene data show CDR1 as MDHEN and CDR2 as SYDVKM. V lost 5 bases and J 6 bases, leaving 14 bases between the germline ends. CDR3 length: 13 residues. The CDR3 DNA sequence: TGTGCCAGCAGTGCGACTAGATTTGGCGAGCAGTACTTC. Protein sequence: CASSATRFGEQYF.

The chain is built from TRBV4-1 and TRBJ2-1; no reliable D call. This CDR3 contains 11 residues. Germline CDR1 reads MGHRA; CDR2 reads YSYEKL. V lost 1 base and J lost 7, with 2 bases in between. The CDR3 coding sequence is TGCGCCAGCAGCCAAGTTAATGAGCAGTTCTTC. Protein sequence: CASSQVNEQFF.